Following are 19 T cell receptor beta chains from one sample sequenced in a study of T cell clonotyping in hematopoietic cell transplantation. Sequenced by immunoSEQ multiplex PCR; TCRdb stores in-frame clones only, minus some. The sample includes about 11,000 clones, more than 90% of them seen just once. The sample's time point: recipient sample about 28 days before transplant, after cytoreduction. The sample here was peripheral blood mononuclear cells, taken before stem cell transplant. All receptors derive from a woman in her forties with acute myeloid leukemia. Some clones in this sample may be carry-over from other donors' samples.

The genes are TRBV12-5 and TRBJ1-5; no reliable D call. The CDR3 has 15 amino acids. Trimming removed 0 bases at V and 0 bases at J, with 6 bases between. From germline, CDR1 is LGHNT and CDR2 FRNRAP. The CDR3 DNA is TGTGCTAGTGGTTTGGTACCGGGTAGCAATCAGCCCCAGCATTTT. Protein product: CASGLVPGSNQPQHF.

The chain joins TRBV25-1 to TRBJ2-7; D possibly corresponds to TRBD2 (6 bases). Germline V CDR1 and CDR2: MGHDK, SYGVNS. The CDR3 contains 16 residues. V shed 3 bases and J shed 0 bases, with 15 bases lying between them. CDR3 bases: TGTGCCAGCAGTGACTCCGGGACTGCAAGCTCCTACGAGCAGTACTTC. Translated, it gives CASSDSGTASSYEQYF.

Written as DNA, the CDR3 is TGTGCCAGCAGCTTGGTATGGGGGGCGGGCACAGATACGCAGTATTTT. It is translated as CASSLVWGAGTDTQYF. The chain is built from TRBV5-6 and TRBJ2-3, with D possibly called TRBD1 or TRBD2 (6 bases each). The CDR3 extends over 16 amino acids. CDR1 is SGHDT, CDR2 YYEEEE, per germline. V lost 0 bases, J lost 1 base, and 12 bases lay in between.

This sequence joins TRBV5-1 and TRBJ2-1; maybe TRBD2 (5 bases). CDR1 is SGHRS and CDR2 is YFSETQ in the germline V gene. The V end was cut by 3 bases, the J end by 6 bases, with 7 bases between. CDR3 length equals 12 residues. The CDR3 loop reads CASSWRSNEQFF. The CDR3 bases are TGCGCCAGCAGCTGGAGGTCCAATGAGCAGTTCTTC. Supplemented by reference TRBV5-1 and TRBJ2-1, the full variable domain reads KAGVTQTPRYLIKTRGQQVTLSCSPISGHRSVSWYQQTPGQGLQFLFEYFSETQRNKGNFPGRFSGRQFSNSRSEMNVSTLELGDSALYLCASSWRSNEQFFGPGTRLTVL.

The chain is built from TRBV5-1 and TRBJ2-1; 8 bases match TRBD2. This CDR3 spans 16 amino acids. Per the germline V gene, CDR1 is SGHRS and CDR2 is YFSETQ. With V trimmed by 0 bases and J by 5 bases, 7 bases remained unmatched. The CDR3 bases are TGCGCCAGCAGCTTGGTCCCGGGAGGGTACAACAATGAGCAGTTCTTC. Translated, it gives CASSLVPGGYNNEQFF. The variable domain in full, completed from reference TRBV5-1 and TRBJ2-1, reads KAGVTQTPRYLIKTRGQQVTLSCSPISGHRSVSWYQQTPGQGLQFLFEYFSETQRNKGNFPGRFSGRQFSNSRSEMNVSTLELGDSALYLCASSLVPGGYNNEQFFGPGTRLTVL.

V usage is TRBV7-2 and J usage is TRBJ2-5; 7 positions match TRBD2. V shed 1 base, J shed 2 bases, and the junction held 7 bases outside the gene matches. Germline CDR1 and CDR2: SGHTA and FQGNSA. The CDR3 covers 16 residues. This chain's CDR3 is CASSLVSSGVQETQYF. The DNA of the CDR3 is TGTGCCAGCAGCTTAGTCTCCAGCGGGGTTCAAGAGACCCAGTACTTC.

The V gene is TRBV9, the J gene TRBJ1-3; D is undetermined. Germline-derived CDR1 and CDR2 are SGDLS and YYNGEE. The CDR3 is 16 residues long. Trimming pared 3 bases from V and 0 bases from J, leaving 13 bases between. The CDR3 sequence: CASSEAWRSSGNTIYF. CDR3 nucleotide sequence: TGTGCCAGCAGCGAGGCGTGGAGGAGCTCTGGAAACACCATATATTTT.

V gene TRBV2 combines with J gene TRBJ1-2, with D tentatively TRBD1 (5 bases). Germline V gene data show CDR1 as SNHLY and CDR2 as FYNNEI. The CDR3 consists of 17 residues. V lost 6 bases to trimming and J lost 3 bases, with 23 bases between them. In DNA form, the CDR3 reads TGTGCCAGCAGCCAGGGTTGGGACCCGGGGCGAGACTATGGCTACACCTTC. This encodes CASSQGWDPGRDYGYTF.

DNA for the CDR3: TGTGCCAGCAGCGGGGCTTCCGGGGAGCTGTTTTTT. As protein: CASSGASGELFF. This chain links TRBV9 with TRBJ2-2; D ambiguous. V was trimmed by 3 bases and J by 6 bases, leaving 6 bases between them. The germline V gene has CDR1 SGDLS and CDR2 YYNGEE. There are 12 residues in the CDR3.

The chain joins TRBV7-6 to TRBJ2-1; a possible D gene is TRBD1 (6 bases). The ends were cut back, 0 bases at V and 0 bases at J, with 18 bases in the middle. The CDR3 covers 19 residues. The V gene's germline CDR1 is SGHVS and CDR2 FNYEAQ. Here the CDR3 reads CASSLARGQSVSSYNEQFF. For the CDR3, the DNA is TGTGCCAGCAGCTTAGCGCGAGGACAGTCCGTTAGCTCCTACAATGAGCAGTTCTTC.

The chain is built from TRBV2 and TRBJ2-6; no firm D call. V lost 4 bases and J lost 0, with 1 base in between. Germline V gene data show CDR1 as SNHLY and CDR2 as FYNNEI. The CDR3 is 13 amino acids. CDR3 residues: CASSASGANVLTF. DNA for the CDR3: TGTGCCAGCAGTGCCTCTGGGGCCAACGTCCTGACTTTC.

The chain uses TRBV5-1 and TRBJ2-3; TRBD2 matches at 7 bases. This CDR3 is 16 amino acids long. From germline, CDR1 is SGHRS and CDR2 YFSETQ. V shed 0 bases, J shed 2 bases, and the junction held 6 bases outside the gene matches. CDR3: CASSLGGGLYTDTQYF. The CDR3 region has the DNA TGCGCCAGCAGCTTGGGGGGGGGACTATACACAGATACGCAGTATTTT.

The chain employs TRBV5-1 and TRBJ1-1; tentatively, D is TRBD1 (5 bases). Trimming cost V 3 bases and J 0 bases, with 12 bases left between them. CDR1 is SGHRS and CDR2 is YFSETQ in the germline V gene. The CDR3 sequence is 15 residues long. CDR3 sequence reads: CASSSSGNMNTEAFF. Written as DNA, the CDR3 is TGCGCCAGCAGCTCATCAGGGAACATGAACACTGAAGCTTTCTTT.

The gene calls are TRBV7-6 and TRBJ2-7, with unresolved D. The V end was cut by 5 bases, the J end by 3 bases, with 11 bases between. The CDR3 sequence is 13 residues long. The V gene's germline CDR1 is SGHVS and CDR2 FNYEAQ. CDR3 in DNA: TGTGCCAGCAGCCGCTTGGACCGCTACGAGCAGTACTTC. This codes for CASSRLDRYEQYF.

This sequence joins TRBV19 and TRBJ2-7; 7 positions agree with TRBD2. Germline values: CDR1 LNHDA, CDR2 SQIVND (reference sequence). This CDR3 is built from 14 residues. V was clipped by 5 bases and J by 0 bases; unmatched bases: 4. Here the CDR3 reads CASSATSDSYEQYF. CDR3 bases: TGTGCCAGTAGTGCCACTAGCGACTCCTACGAGCAGTACTTC.

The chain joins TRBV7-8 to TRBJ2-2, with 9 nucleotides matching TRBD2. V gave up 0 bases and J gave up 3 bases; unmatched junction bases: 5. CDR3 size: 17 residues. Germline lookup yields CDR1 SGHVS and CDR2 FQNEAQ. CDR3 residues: CASSLAPSGTYTGELFF. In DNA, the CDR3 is TGTGCCAGCAGCTTAGCTCCTAGCGGGACATACACCGGGGAGCTGTTTTTT.

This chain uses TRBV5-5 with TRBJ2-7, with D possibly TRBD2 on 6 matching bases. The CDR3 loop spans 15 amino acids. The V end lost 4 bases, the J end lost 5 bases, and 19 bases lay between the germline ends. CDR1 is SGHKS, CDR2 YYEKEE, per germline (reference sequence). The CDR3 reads CASSQKTSLVHEQYF. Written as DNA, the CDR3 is TGTGCCAGCAGCCAGAAGACTAGTCTAGTCCACGAGCAGTACTTC.

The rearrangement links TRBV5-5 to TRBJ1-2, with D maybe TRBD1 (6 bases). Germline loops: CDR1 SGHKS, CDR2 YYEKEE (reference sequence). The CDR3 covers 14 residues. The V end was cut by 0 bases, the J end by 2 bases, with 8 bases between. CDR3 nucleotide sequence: TGTGCCAGCAGCTTGGTAGGGGGAAACTATGGCTACACCTTC. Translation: CASSLVGGNYGYTF. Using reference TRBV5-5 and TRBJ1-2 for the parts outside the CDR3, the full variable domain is DAGVTQSPTHLIKTRGQQVTLRCSPISGHKSVSWYQQVLGQGPQFIFQYYEKEERGRGNFPDRFSARQFPNYSSELNVNALLLGDSALYLCASSLVGGNYGYTFGSGTRLTVV.

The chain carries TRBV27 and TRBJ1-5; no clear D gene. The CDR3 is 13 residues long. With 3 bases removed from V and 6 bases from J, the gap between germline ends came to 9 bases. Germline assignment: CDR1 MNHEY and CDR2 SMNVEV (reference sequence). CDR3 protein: CASSFSFGQPQHF. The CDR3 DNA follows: TGTGCCAGCAGTTTTTCGTTCGGTCAGCCCCAGCATTTT.